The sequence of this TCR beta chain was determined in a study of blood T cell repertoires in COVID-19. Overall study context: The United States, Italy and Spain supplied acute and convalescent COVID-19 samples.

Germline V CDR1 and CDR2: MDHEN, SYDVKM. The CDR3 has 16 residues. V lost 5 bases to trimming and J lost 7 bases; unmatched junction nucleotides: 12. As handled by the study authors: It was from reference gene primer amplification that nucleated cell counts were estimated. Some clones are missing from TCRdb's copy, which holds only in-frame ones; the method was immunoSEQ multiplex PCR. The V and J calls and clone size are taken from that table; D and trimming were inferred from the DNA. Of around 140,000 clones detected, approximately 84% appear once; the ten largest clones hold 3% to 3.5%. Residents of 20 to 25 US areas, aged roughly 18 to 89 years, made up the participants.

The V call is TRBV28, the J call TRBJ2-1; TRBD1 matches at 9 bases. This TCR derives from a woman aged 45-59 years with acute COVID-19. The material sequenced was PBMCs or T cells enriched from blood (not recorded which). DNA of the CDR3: TGTGCCAGCAGTATATCCGGGACAGGGAGGTCAAATGAGCAGTTCTTC. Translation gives CASSISGTGRSNEQFF.